The text below deals with one T cell receptor beta chain. Its specificity is unknown. This entry comes from a study of immune evolution from preneoplasia to lung adenocarcinoma. Study findings and constraints: Later-stage lesions appeared to have more T cells, more diversity, less clonality. From normal lung to invasive adenocarcinoma, top clone frequencies appeared to decrease.

Clones were read by immunoSEQ multiplex PCR, and TCRdb kept only the in-frame ones, dropping some. The sample consists of roughly 6,100 clones, more than 65% of them appearing once. Resections took place in Japan or China from about 2013 to 2018. The CDR3 totals 13 residues. V lost 9 bases and J 3 bases, leaving 14 bases between the germline ends. CDR1 is MDHEN and CDR2 is SYDVKM in the germline V gene. The chain combines TRBV28 with TRBJ1-2; D perhaps matches TRBD1 (5 bases). This TCR came from a person aged 50-75 years with lung adenocarcinoma. The sample taken for sequencing was FFPE minimally invasive lung adenocarcinoma tissue. CDR3 in DNA: TGTGCCAGTAGGGCGGGGGGTGACTATGGCTACACCTTC. Translating it yields CASRAGGDYGYTF.